The source of this T cell receptor (beta chain) is a study of identical twins. Concerning this clonotype: Its specificity is unknown.

TCRdb reprocessed the 5' RACE reads via MiXCR and lists one record per CDR3 protein. This repertoire shows hundreds of thousands of distinct CDR3 sequences, 10% to 15% found once; its top ten account for under 2%. Study-wide points: Cord blood beta clonotypes that were abundant carried fewer insertions, and memory repertoires showed no such trend. Beta out-of-frame sequences showed weaker excess twin sharing. Low generation probability was overrepresented in out-of-frame alpha sequences shared by twins.

Each donor (without exception) was a healthy Caucasian. This sample also belongs to another study, concerning yellow fever vaccine responses in identical twins.

The sequence was collected from a young woman in good health. Sequencing was performed on PBMCs.

CDR3 amino acids: CSGGPHLEGEQFF. The CDR3 DNA is TGCAGCGGCGGACCCCACTTAGAGGGTGAGCAGTTCTTC. The V gene is TRBV29-1, the J gene TRBJ2-1; tentatively, D is TRBD2 (5 bases). The germline CDR1 and CDR2 sequences are SQVTM and ANQGSEA. Trimming removed 7 bases from V and 9 bases from J, with 19 bases in between. CDR3 size: 13 residues.